Sequencing of this TCR beta chain was carried out in a study of CD8+ T cells in alopecia areata. Study observations and caveats: Scalp data also include sequences from resident alphabeta T cells of normal skin. TCR sharing across patients was less clear than in mice, possibly HLA-related.

Per the germline V gene, CDR1 is MNHDT and CDR2 is YYDKIL. The CDR3 length is 13 residues. Concerning this clone: Its antigen is undetermined. Germline and genes here are mouse. The CDR3 is cut off 4 residues early in the read; its end comes from the germline J gene.

Extraction of RNA preceded its reverse transcription into cDNA, which served as the sequencing template. Libraries were prepared by immunoSEQ multiplex PCR; TCRdb keeps only in-frame clonotypes and omits some of them. Altogether some 110,000 clones were found in the sample, and no singletons occur. The source of this sequence is a C3H/HeJ mouse with alopecia areata. This strain's MHC haplotype is H2-k. Sequencing input: lesional skin. V and J are TRBV17 and TRBJ2-7; 9 bases are shared with TRBD1. CDR3 loop: CASSPRDRDEQYF. The sequenced CDR3 bases are TGTGCTAGCAGCCCCCGGGACAGGGAT.